This T cell receptor (beta chain) was found in a study of cytomegalovirus exposure and HLA in healthy donors. The study's findings and limits: The study labeled 150 or so TCR beta chains cytomegalovirus-associated.

PCR was performed using 60 Vbeta and 13 Jbeta primers. Generated by immunoSEQ multiplex PCR, the TCRdb table keeps only in-frame clones and is missing some. The sample has fewer than 250,000 clones, over 60% seen once. All donors participated as healthy donors of bone marrow. A word on this clone: What it binds is unknown.

This TCR derives from a male donor in good health and CMV-seronegative. The sample was PBMCs.

The CDR3 DNA follows: TGCGCCAGCAGCCAAGATCTGTCAGGGGGGTACTCTGGGGCCAACGTCCTGACTTTC. This encodes CASSQDLSGGYSGANVLTF. J is TRBJ2-6 and V is TRBV4-1, with D tentatively TRBD1 (7 bases). The V end was cut by 0 bases, the J end by 0 bases, with 15 bases between. Germline loops: CDR1 MGHRA, CDR2 YSYEKL. This CDR3 has 19 residues.